This TCR beta chain was identified in a study of blood T cell repertoires in COVID-19. Study overall: Acute-phase and convalescent COVID-19 samples originated in the United States, Italy and Spain.

Study processing details: Amplification of reference gene primers provided the estimated nucleated cell counts. Clones were sequenced by immunoSEQ multiplex PCR, and TCRdb holds only the in-frame ones, with some missing. V, J and clone size are taken as reported in that table, and D and trimming were inferred from the DNA itself. The table lists about 250,000 clones, around 82% of them singletons. The V gene's germline CDR1 is GTSNPN and CDR2 SVGIG (reference sequence). J was trimmed by 7 bases and V by 3 bases; bases with no gene match: 11. CDR3 size: 14 residues. Sequencing was carried out using peripheral blood. This clonotype was sampled from a man at least 80 years old with acute or convalescent COVID-19. The V and J genes are TRBV30 and TRBJ2-5; 7 bases match TRBD1. Here the CDR3 DNA reads TGTGCCTGGAGCCAGGGGGATGTGGCTGCGACCCAGTACTTC. Translating it yields CAWSQGDVAATQYF.